One sample yielded the 27 T cell receptor beta chains listed below, sequenced in a study of vaccination effects on CD4 cells after COVID-19. Their antigens remain unidentified. Clones were read by immunoSEQ multiplex PCR, and TCRdb kept only the in-frame ones, dropping some. The data show about 74,000 clones, approximately 80% seen once. Cultured cells yielded isolated CD4+ T cells after 10 to 11 days. Sample: CD4+ T cells from PBMCs cultured without peptide, taken before COVID-19 vaccination. Receptors were obtained from a human donor who received a COVID-19 vaccine.

This chain connects TRBV18 to TRBJ1-1; the D is unclear. The V gene lost 4 bases and the J gene lost 5 bases, with 11 bases spanning the gap. Germline V gene data show CDR1 as KGHSH and CDR2 as LQKENI. This CDR3 contains 13 residues. CDR3 amino acids: CASSRQDWTEAFF. CDR3 sequence (DNA): TGTGCCAGCTCACGCCAAGATTGGACTGAAGCTTTCTTT.

CDR3 nucleotide sequence: TGTGCCAGTAGTACCAGACGGGGGATGGTGGCGCAGTATTTT. Residues: CASSTRRGMVAQYF. The V gene is TRBV19, the J gene TRBJ2-3; tentative D call: TRBD2 (6 bases). The V gene lost 4 bases and the J gene lost 10 bases, with 18 bases spanning the gap. The CDR3 contains 14 residues. The germline gives CDR1 LNHDA, CDR2 SQIVND (reference sequence).

This clone was seen only once. The V gene is TRBV7-2, the J gene TRBJ2-5; D might be TRBD1 or TRBD2, each matching 5 bases. This CDR3 has 16 amino acids. V was trimmed by 1 base and J by 3 bases, leaving 15 bases between them. The germline V gene has CDR1 SGHTA and CDR2 FQGNSA. The CDR3, as DNA: TGTGCCAGCAGCTTAGTACCCTTAGTGGGGGAAGAGACCCAGTACTTC. Encoded protein: CASSLVPLVGEETQYF.

The gene calls are TRBV18 and TRBJ2-5; D is possibly TRBD2 (6 bases). The CDR3 has 16 residues. V was shortened by 3 bases and J by 5 bases, with 19 bases between the two germline ends. The V gene's germline CDR1 is KGHSH and CDR2 LQKENI. The CDR3 sequence is CASSPTVGSRGETQYF. The CDR3 DNA reads as TGTGCCAGCTCACCGACCGTCGGGTCCCGGGGGGAGACCCAGTACTTC.

The chain links TRBV18 to TRBJ2-5, with D perhaps matching TRBD2 (6 bases). This CDR3 has 16 amino acids. The V gene lost 6 bases and the J gene lost 1 base, with 18 bases spanning the gap. CDR1 and CDR2 from the germline V gene are KGHSH and LQKENI. CDR3: CASSPGEYRPQETQYF. In DNA, the CDR3 is TGTGCCAGCTCCCCGGGGGAGTATCGACCCCAAGAGACCCAGTACTTC.

The rearrangement joins TRBV27 to TRBJ1-5; 7 positions match TRBD1. The CDR3 covers 14 residues. J was trimmed by 3 bases and V by 6 bases; bases with no gene match: 5. Germline CDR1 is MNHEY and CDR2 is SMNVEV (reference sequence). The CDR3 reads CASREDRANQPQHF. The CDR3 region has the DNA TGTGCCAGCAGGGAAGACAGGGCCAATCAGCCCCAGCATTTT.

V is TRBV30 and J is TRBJ1-2; D remains ambiguous. CDR1 is GTSNPN, CDR2 SVGIG, per germline (reference sequence). Trimming shortened V by 0 bases and J by 3 bases, and 8 bases separated the two germline ends. The CDR3 covers 13 residues. The CDR3: CAWSVPGYYGYTF. CDR3 in DNA: TGTGCCTGGAGTGTACCGGGTTACTATGGCTACACCTTC. Filled out from reference TRBV30 and TRBJ1-2, the complete variable domain reads SQTIHQWPATLVQPVGSPLSLECTVEGTSNPNLYWYRQAAGRGLQLLFYSVGIGQISSEVPQNLSASRPQDRQFILSSKKLLLSDSGFYLCAWSVPGYYGYTFGSGTRLTVV.

V usage is TRBV3-1 (or the pseudogene TRBV3-2) and J usage is TRBJ1-1; no clear D gene. Trimming took off 1 base at V and 7 bases at J, with 7 bases between the two ends. This CDR3 contains 12 residues. The germline gives CDR1 LGHDT, CDR2 YNNKEL (reference sequence). DNA of the CDR3: TGTGCCAGCAGCCAAGGCTTCCGTGAAGCTTTCTTT. It translates to CASSQGFREAFF.

The CDR3 bases are TGTGCCTGGAGTGTACGGGACAGGGCGCTTAAAGAGAACACTGAAGCTTTCTTT. Its translation: CAWSVRDRALKENTEAFF. This chain uses TRBV30 with TRBJ1-1; 9 bases line up with TRBD1. The CDR3 is 18 amino acids. Germline CDR1 GTSNPN, CDR2 SVGIG (reference sequence). The V and J ends lost 0 bases and 1 base, in that order; junction bases with no gene match: 12.

The V call is TRBV5-1, the J call TRBJ2-5; D remains ambiguous. Germline V gene data show CDR1 as SGHRS and CDR2 as YFSETQ. CDR3 length: 12 residues. The V end was cut by 7 bases, the J end by 5 bases, with 12 bases between. CDR3 sequence: CASRGSRETQYF. CDR3 DNA: TGCGCCAGCCGAGGTTCGCGGGAGACCCAGTACTTC.

The rearrangement links TRBV19 to TRBJ1-3; the D is unclear. V lost 5 bases to trimming and J lost 0 bases, with 11 bases between them. Germline CDR1 LNHDA, CDR2 SQIVND (reference sequence). The CDR3 is 15 amino acids. This CDR3 reads CASSVDRFSGNTIYF. The CDR3, as DNA: TGTGCCAGTAGTGTGGACCGATTCTCTGGAAACACCATATATTTT.

This chain uses TRBV24-1 with TRBJ1-5; D is possibly TRBD1 (5 bases). Trimming stripped 2 bases from V and 0 bases from J, with 10 bases between. Germline V CDR1 and CDR2: KGHDR, SFDVKD. This CDR3 comprises 16 residues. This CDR3 reads CATSDWSGNSNQPQHF. The DNA for the CDR3 is TGTGCCACCAGTGATTGGTCAGGGAATAGCAATCAGCCCCAGCATTTT.

V and J are TRBV5-8 and TRBJ2-4; D perhaps matches TRBD1 (5 bases). Germline CDR1 SGHTS, CDR2 YDEGEE. V was clipped by 2 bases and J by 4 bases, with 13 bases between them. CDR3 length equals 15 residues. CDR3 sequence (DNA): TGTGCCAGCAGCTTAGCCCCAGGGCTTAAAAACATTCAGTACTTC. Translated: CASSLAPGLKNIQYF.

The gene calls are TRBV19 and TRBJ1-2; D might be TRBD1 (6 bases). This CDR3 contains 14 residues. Germline V gene data show CDR1 as LNHDA and CDR2 as SQIVND (reference sequence). Trimming cost V 3 bases and J 2 bases, with 10 bases left between them. The CDR3 here is CASSITGTNYGYTF. The CDR3 DNA sequence: TGTGCCAGTAGTATCACAGGGACAAACTATGGCTACACCTTC.

This clone was seen more than once but under ten times. This chain uses TRBV5-1 with TRBJ2-2; 7 bases are shared with TRBD1. Germline CDR1 SGHRS, CDR2 YFSETQ. V lost 4 bases to trimming and J lost 3 bases; unmatched junction nucleotides: 6. The length of the CDR3 is 15 residues. The CDR3 loop reads CASSPLRGHTGELFF. The CDR3 nucleotides are TGCGCCAGCAGCCCGTTAAGGGGGCACACCGGGGAGCTGTTTTTT.

The chain employs TRBV5-6 and TRBJ1-5; 9 nucleotides match TRBD1. After removal of 2 bases from V and 2 bases from J, the junction contained 2 bases not matched to a gene. The CDR3 runs 15 residues. The germline V gene has CDR1 SGHDT and CDR2 YYEEEE. CDR3 nucleotide sequence: TGTGCCAGCAGCTTTAGGACAGGGGGCAATCAGCCCCAGCATTTT. Translation gives CASSFRTGGNQPQHF. Variable domain in full (rest from reference TRBV5-6 and TRBJ1-5): DAGVTQSPTHLIKTRGQQVTLRCSPKSGHDTVSWYQQALGQGPQFIFQYYEEEERQRGNFPDRFSGHQFPNYSSELNVNALLLGDSALYLCASSFRTGGNQPQHFGDGTRLSIL.

The chain couples TRBV20-1 to TRBJ1-1; perhaps TRBD1 as D (5 bases). CDR3 length equals 11 residues. Germline CDR1 DFQATT, CDR2 SNEGSKA (reference sequence). CDR3 DNA: TGCAGCCTTGGCCAGGGCTCTGAAGCTTTCTTT. Its translation is CSLGQGSEAFF.

J is TRBJ2-1 and V is TRBV30; no firm D call. This CDR3 comprises 14 residues. The germline gives CDR1 GTSNPN, CDR2 SVGIG (reference sequence). V was trimmed by 0 bases and J by 4 bases, leaving 10 bases between them. CDR3: CAWSVWQVYNEQFF. The CDR3 nucleotides read TGTGCCTGGAGTGTATGGCAGGTGTACAATGAGCAGTTCTTC.

The rearrangement links TRBV12-5 to TRBJ1-5; perhaps TRBD1 as D (6 bases). The V gene's germline CDR1 is LGHNT and CDR2 FRNRAP. Trimming shortened V by 7 bases and J by 0 bases, and 13 bases separated the two germline ends. The CDR3 covers 15 residues. CDR3 protein: CASEPGHLSNQPQHF. The DNA for the CDR3 is TGTGCTAGTGAACCGGGACACCTTAGCAATCAGCCCCAGCATTTT.

The chain recombines TRBV12-3 or TRBV12-4 with TRBJ2-5, with a possible D match to TRBD1 (6 bases). V was shortened by 4 bases and J by 4 bases, with 10 bases between the two germline ends. The CDR3 has 13 residues. CDR3 protein: CASSSTGLETQYF. The CDR3 region has the DNA TGTGCCAGCAGTTCCACAGGGTTAGAGACCCAGTACTTC.

CDR3 sequence: CASSPRQGADTQYF. The CDR3, as DNA: TGTGCCAGCTCACCTCGACAGGGGGCAGATACGCAGTATTTT. The gene calls are TRBV18 and TRBJ2-3; 9 bases line up with TRBD1. The CDR3 is 14 residues long. The junction had 2 bases not matched to a gene; V was cut back by 3 bases and J by 4 bases. Germline V CDR1 and CDR2: KGHSH, LQKENI.

The V and J genes are TRBV28 and TRBJ1-1; perhaps TRBD1 as D (6 bases). This CDR3 comprises 15 residues. The V gene lost 7 bases and the J gene lost 0 bases, with 15 bases spanning the gap. Germline V gives CDR1 MDHEN, CDR2 SYDVKM. The DNA for the CDR3 is TGTGCCAGCACTCCCGGGGGACATATGAACACTGAAGCTTTCTTT. The encoded protein is CASTPGGHMNTEAFF.

The chain joins TRBV5-1 to TRBJ2-1; 7 bases fit TRBD1. V was clipped by 5 bases and J by 7 bases; unmatched bases: 6. The CDR3 covers 13 residues. The V gene's germline CDR1 is SGHRS and CDR2 YFSETQ. The CDR3 DNA sequence: TGCGCCAGCAGAGGGACAGTGACTAATGAGCAGTTCTTC. Amino acid sequence: CASRGTVTNEQFF. Variable domain in full (rest from reference TRBV5-1 and TRBJ2-1): KAGVTQTPRYLIKTRGQQVTLSCSPISGHRSVSWYQQTPGQGLQFLFEYFSETQRNKGNFPGRFSGRQFSNSRSEMNVSTLELGDSALYLCASRGTVTNEQFFGPGTRLTVL.

V is TRBV15 and J is TRBJ2-7; D is possibly TRBD1 (5 bases). Germline V CDR1 and CDR2: LNHNV, YYDKDF (reference sequence). The CDR3 contains 12 residues. Between the trimmed V and J ends, which lost 4 bases and 3 bases, there was a span of 7 bases. The CDR3 here is CATSTQGYEQYV. The CDR3 coding sequence is TGTGCCACCAGCACCCAGGGCTACGAGCAGTACGTC.

The rearrangement joins TRBV2 to TRBJ1-6, with no clear D. V was shortened by 5 bases and J by 5 bases, with 7 bases between the two germline ends. The germline gives CDR1 SNHLY, CDR2 FYNNEI. The CDR3 spans 13 residues. The CDR3 nucleotides are TGTGCCAGCAGTTCACGGGATAATTCACCCCTCCACTTT. Its translation is CASSSRDNSPLHF.

The chain employs TRBV5-1 and TRBJ2-2, with 7 bases aligning to TRBD1. The CDR3 covers 16 residues. V shed 4 bases and J 3 bases; nucleotides not matched to a gene: 9. The germline V gene has CDR1 SGHRS and CDR2 YFSETQ. CDR3 sequence reads: CASSLLPGQHTGELFF. The CDR3 DNA reads as TGCGCCAGCAGCCTGTTACCGGGACAGCACACCGGGGAGCTGTTTTTT.

CDR3: CASRTAGGRETQYF. CDR3 nucleotides: TGTGCCAGTCGCACCGCGGGCGGGAGGGAGACCCAGTACTTC. V usage is TRBV28 and J usage is TRBJ2-5; 8 bases agree with TRBD2. Germline trimming cut 9 bases from V and 5 bases from J; bases unmatched to any gene: 11. This CDR3 has 14 residues. Germline V CDR1 and CDR2: MDHEN, SYDVKM. The variable domain in full, completed from reference TRBV28 and TRBJ2-5, reads DVKVTQSSRYLVKRTGEKVFLECVQDMDHENMFWYRQDPGLGLRLIYFSYDVKMKEKGDIPEGYSVSREKKERFSLILESASTNQTSMYLCASRTAGGRETQYFGPGTRLLVL.